This T cell receptor beta chain was retrieved from a study of PD-1 blockade in classical Hodgkin lymphoma. The CDR3 consists of 13 residues. Germline CDR1 and CDR2: MNHEY and SMNVEV (reference sequence). V lost 8 bases, J lost 5 bases, and 16 bases lay in between. Time point described: newly diagnosed, previously untreated cHL patient sample. Magnetic negative selection, applied to thawed PBMCs, was used to isolate the CD8+ T cells. For comparison, PBMCs from newly diagnosed, untreated classical Hodgkin lymphoma were used. The repertoire was sequenced with immunoSEQ multiplex PCR; TCRdb's copy has only in-frame clones and lacks some. The sample shows roughly 21,000 clones, around nine tenths of them seen only once. About this clone: The antigen is unknown.

Study observations and caveats: The study reported lower baseline TCR diversity in newly diagnosed patients than in healthy donors. The origin of the repertoire differences remains undefined, with disease activity or prior therapy as possible causes.

The chain recombines TRBV27 with TRBJ2-7; D remains unclear. The source material was CD8+ T cells from blood. The sequence was collected from a human donor with classical Hodgkin lymphoma. DNA for the CDR3: TGTGCCAGCTCGGCCCTGGGCTTCGACGAGCAGTACTTC. Its protein is CASSALGFDEQYF.